This record covers a single T cell receptor (beta chain). Its specificity is unknown. The read is 3 residues too short to cover the CDR3 end, so that end is filled in from the germline J gene. TCRdb's copy holds only in-frame clones and misses some; the assay was immunoSEQ multiplex PCR. Its clone listing holds 25,000 to 35,000 clones. The data were taken from a study of T cells in women clearing cervical HPV infection. Study-wide background: Case blood drawn at lesion detection; control blood after infection cleared. Case blood was drawn a median about 150 days after lesion detection. Broader study findings: T-cell numbers per sample were unknown and may explain richness differences. TRBV6-7 abundance was lower in cases than controls (around 0.1% versus 0.15%).

CDR3 length equals 14 residues. The V end was cut by 1 base, the J end by 4 bases, with 8 bases between. Germline CDR1 is LNHDA and CDR2 is SQIVND (reference sequence). The rearrangement joins TRBV19 to TRBJ2-1; tentative D call: TRBD1 (6 bases). The sequence came from a woman aged 18-70 years with a cervical HPV16 infection that either progressed to CIN3+ or cleared (not recorded which). The sequenced sample consisted of blood buffy coat. The CDR3 sequence: CASSIADRYNEQFF. The CDR3 DNA, read in part, is TGTGCCAGTAGTATAGCTGACAGGTACAATGAG.